The rows below give T cell receptor beta chains drawn from one sample of a study of blood T cell repertoires in COVID-19. Only in-frame clones appear in the TCRdb table, and some are missing; sequencing was by immunoSEQ multiplex PCR. The sample contains about 220,000 clones, around 83% of which appear only once. Sequencing input: peripheral blood. These receptors were collected from a man aged 35-49 years who had recovered from COVID-19. The CDR3 runs from the conserved cysteine through the conserved F or W. The D gene is left open where the match is weak. Clone size appears in some rows only: once, few, many, or a class for an expanded clone.

d_call	clone_size	j_call	v_call	cdr3_nt	cdr3_aa
TRBD2	-	TRBJ2-3	TRBV25-1	TGTGCCAGCAGTGGTTCCGGCGGGGGGGGCACAGATACGCAGTATTTT	CASSGSGGGGTDTQYF
-	-	TRBJ2-7	TRBV27	TGTGCCAGCAGTTTCGGGGGCTACGAGCAGTACTTC	CASSFGGYEQYF
TRBD1	-	TRBJ2-3	TRBV5-1	TGCGCCAGCAGCTTGGGGACAGGGTCGTCAGATACGCAGTATTTT	CASSLGTGSSDTQYF
-	-	TRBJ2-4	TRBV27	TGTGCCAGCAGTCCCCAGCCTTGGCCTAGCGTAGCCAAAAACATTCAGTACTTC	CASSPQPWPSVAKNIQYF
-	-	TRBJ2-5	TRBV2	TGTGCCAGCAGTGAAGGCGGGGACGGGGCCCAGTACTTC	CASSEGGDGAQYF
-	-	TRBJ2-7	TRBV19	TGTGCCAGTAGTTCTTCCGGGACTGGCTCCTTGGAGGAGCAGTACTTC	CASSSSGTGSLEEQYF
-	-	TRBJ2-1	TRBV3-1/TRBV3-2	TGTGCCAGCAGCCAGGGGGGAGCTGGTGAGCAGTTCTTC	CASSQGGAGEQFF
TRBD2	-	TRBJ2-5	TRBV7-9	TGTGCCAGCAGCTTAATGGCAACGGCTAGCGGAGAGACCCAGTACTTC	CASSLMATASGETQYF
-	-	TRBJ2-7	TRBV7-2	TGTGCCAGCAGCTTAGTCAGGGTTGGCTACGAGCAGTACTTC	CASSLVRVGYEQYF
TRBD1	-	TRBJ2-3	TRBV7-2	TGTGCCAGCAGCCCGACAGGGGTGGGCACGCAGTATTTT	CASSPTGVGTQYF
-	-	TRBJ2-1	TRBV10-2	TGCGCCAGCAGTGAGGGCACATTTGCAGCTGGAGGCTACAATGAGCAGTTCTTC	CASSEGTFAAGGYNEQFF
-	-	TRBJ2-2	TRBV11-2	TGTGCCAGCAGCCCGCCGGGAAGATCCTCGAACACCGGGGAGCTGTTTTTT	CASSPPGRSSNTGELFF
TRBD1	-	TRBJ1-2	TRBV6-2/TRBV6-3	TGTGCCAGCAGCAGCGTTGGGACAGGCGATTACCCCTATGGCTACACCTTC	CASSSVGTGDYPYGYTF
TRBD1	-	TRBJ1-5	TRBV18	TGTGCCAGCTCACCAGGGACAGCCGATCAGCCCCAGCATTTT	CASSPGTADQPQHF
-	few	TRBJ1-5	TRBV6-2/TRBV6-3	TGTGCCAGCAGTTACTCATATAGCAATCAGCCCCAGCATTTT	CASSYSYSNQPQHF
-	-	TRBJ1-6	TRBV27	TGTGCCAGCAGTTTGAAGGGGTCGGATTCACCCCTCCACTTT	CASSLKGSDSPLHF
-	-	TRBJ1-1	TRBV11-2	TGTGCCAGCAACAAAGGACAGCGGAACACTGAAGCTTTCTTT	CASNKGQRNTEAFF
-	few	TRBJ2-2	TRBV5-1	TGCGCCAGCAGCTTAATACCCGCTAGCGCCAACACCGGGGAGCTGTTTTTT	CASSLIPASANTGELFF
TRBD1	-	TRBJ2-5	TRBV19	TGTGCCAGTAGTACCTCTCAGGGGGAGCAAGAGACCCAGTACTTC	CASSTSQGEQETQYF
-	-	TRBJ2-3	TRBV19	TGTGCCAGTAGTGTCGCTAGCCAAAGTACGCAGTATTTT	CASSVASQSTQYF
-	-	TRBJ2-1	TRBV5-5	TGTGCCAGCAGCTTGGACGGGGACTCCTACAATGAGCAGTTCTTC	CASSLDGDSYNEQFF
TRBD1	-	TRBJ2-7	TRBV4-3	TGCGCCAGCAGCCAGGACGAGGGACAGGGCGGCTCCTACGAGCAGTACTTC	CASSQDEGQGGSYEQYF
-	-	TRBJ1-2	TRBV19	TGTGCCAGTAGTATGCCACGGGGCTACACCTTC	CASSMPRGYTF
TRBD1	-	TRBJ1-6	TRBV9	TGTGCCAGCAGCGGGGGACAGAGGAGTAATTCACCCCTCCACTTT	CASSGGQRSNSPLHF
-	-	TRBJ2-5	TRBV3-1/TRBV3-2	TGTGCCAGCAGCCAAGGAGGTTCCCAAGAGACCCAGTACTTC	CASSQGGSQETQYF
TRBD2	once	TRBJ2-3	TRBV10-3	TGTGCCATCAGCTCCCTCGGGGGGGGAGTTGGCACAGATACGCAGTATTTT	CAISSLGGGVGTDTQYF
-	-	TRBJ1-4	TRBV6-7	TGTGCCAGCAGTTACCGGCGAGGAACTAATGAAAAACTGTTTTTT	CASSYRRGTNEKLFF
-	-	TRBJ1-2	TRBV5-6	TGTGCCAGCAGCCCATGGGACATGTACGGCTACACCTTC	CASSPWDMYGYTF
TRBD2	-	TRBJ2-1	TRBV24-1	TGTGCCACCAGTGTGGGGGAGGGGTTTGTCGGCAATGAGCAGTTCTTC	CATSVGEGFVGNEQFF
TRBD2	-	TRBJ2-2	TRBV5-4	TGTGCCAGCAGCTCGGGGGGGTTCAACACCGGGGAGCTGTTTTTT	CASSSGGFNTGELFF
TRBD1	-	TRBJ1-1	TRBV9	TGTGCCAGCAGCCCCCGACAGGGGTACACTGAAGCTTTCTTT	CASSPRQGYTEAFF
-	once	TRBJ2-1	TRBV6-6	TGTGCCAGCAGGGGCCTGAGCTCCTACAATGAGCAGTTCTTC	CASRGLSSYNEQFF
TRBD1	few	TRBJ1-6	TRBV3-1/TRBV3-2	TGTGCCAGCAGCCTGGGGACAGGGGACAATTCACCCCTCCACTTT	CASSLGTGDNSPLHF
-	-	TRBJ1-1	TRBV21-1	TGTGCCAGCAGCATACCCGACAGGGGCGTCGAGAATGAAGCTTTCTTT	CASSIPDRGVENEAFF
TRBD1	once	TRBJ1-5	TRBV10-2	TGCGCCAGCCTCGACAGGGCGGGCAATCAGCCCCAGCATTTT	CASLDRAGNQPQHF
TRBD1	-	TRBJ1-5	TRBV6-2/TRBV6-3	TGTGCCAGCAGTTACTCGATCGCCGGACAGGGAGGTGGTCAGCCCCAGCATTTT	CASSYSIAGQGGGQPQHF
-	-	TRBJ2-2	TRBV27	TGTGCCACCACCGGACAGCGGAACACCGGGGAGCTGTTTTTT	CATTGQRNTGELFF
-	-	TRBJ1-1	TRBV19	TGTGCCAGTAGTCCCCGCGGGGGGATGATGAACACTGAAGCTTTCTTT	CASSPRGGMMNTEAFF
-	-	TRBJ1-1	TRBV6-6	TGTGCCAGCAGTTCCCAGTCAATTATGAACACTGAAGCTTTCTTT	CASSSQSIMNTEAFF
TRBD1	-	TRBJ1-2	TRBV7-2	TGTGCCAGCAGTCGCCGGGACAGGGGGTCGGGCTACACCTTC	CASSRRDRGSGYTF
-	once	TRBJ2-3	TRBV5-1	TGCGCCAGCAGCTTGGCCTTTTCTATACCCCGCACAGATACGCAGTATTTT	CASSLAFSIPRTDTQYF
TRBD2	-	TRBJ2-1	TRBV6-4	TGTGCCAGCAGTGACTCGGAATTGGGGACTAGCGGGAGGGCCCGGAATGAGCAGTTCTTC	CASSDSELGTSGRARNEQFF
-	once	TRBJ1-1	TRBV3-1/TRBV3-2	TGTGCCAGCAGCCAAGATTGGGATAGTGGGGGCTTGAACACTGAAGCTTTCTTT	CASSQDWDSGGLNTEAFF
-	-	TRBJ1-1	TRBV11-2	TGTGCCAGCAGCTCCCTCCGGGGGGTTAACACTGAAGCTTTCTTT	CASSSLRGVNTEAFF
TRBD1	once	TRBJ1-2	TRBV19	TGTGCCAGTAGTAGACCGACAGGGTTCTTCTATGGCTACACCTTC	CASSRPTGFFYGYTF
-	once	TRBJ1-2	TRBV27	TGTGCCAGCAGTCCACGGGACTCCGGGGAGAGGGGCTACACCTTC	CASSPRDSGERGYTF
-	-	TRBJ2-5	TRBV27	TGTGCCAGCCGTCTCCAGGGGGGACAGACCCAGTACTTC	CASRLQGGQTQYF
TRBD1	-	TRBJ2-2	TRBV18	TGTGCCAGCTCACCACCGGGACAGGGGGATGGCGGGGAGCTGTTTTTT	CASSPPGQGDGGELFF
-	-	TRBJ1-5	TRBV11-2	TGTGCCAGCAATGACGGGGGGGGCAATCAGCCCCAGCATTTT	CASNDGGGNQPQHF
-	-	TRBJ2-2	TRBV1	TGCACCAGCAGCCCTCCAGGGAAACCCACCGGGGAGCTGTTTTTT	CTSSPPGKPTGELFF
-	-	TRBJ2-1	TRBV10-3	TGTGCCATCAGTGAGTCGGTCGGCGGGGCAACCTACAATGAGCAGTTCTTC	CAISESVGGATYNEQFF
TRBD2	-	TRBJ2-5	TRBV5-1	TGCGCCAGCAGCCCATCGACTAGCGGGCTAGAGACCCAGTACTTC	CASSPSTSGLETQYF
TRBD2	-	TRBJ2-1	TRBV24-1	TGTGCCACCAGTGATTCCCGGACTAGCGGGGCAAGCTCCTACAATGAGCAGTTCTTC	CATSDSRTSGASSYNEQFF
TRBD2	-	TRBJ2-7	TRBV13	TGTGCCAGCAAGCGCCAGGGAGCGGGAACCTCCTACGAGCAGTACTTC	CASKRQGAGTSYEQYF
TRBD1	-	TRBJ2-3	TRBV10-3	TGTGCCCACAGGGGGAGCACAGATACGCAGTATTTT	CAHRGSTDTQYF
TRBD2	-	TRBJ2-3	TRBV7-2	TGTGCCAGCAGCTTACGAGCGGGGGGGGGCACAGATACGCAGTATTTT	CASSLRAGGGTDTQYF
TRBD2	-	TRBJ2-2	TRBV7-2	TGTGCCAGCACCTATAGCGGGGGGAAGAACACCGGGGAGCTGTTTTTT	CASTYSGGKNTGELFF
TRBD1	once	TRBJ1-2	TRBV11-3	TGTGCCAGCAGCCCGGACAGGGGGAACTATGGCTACACCTTC	CASSPDRGNYGYTF
TRBD1	-	TRBJ1-1	TRBV28	TGTGCCAGCAGTCCCGACAGGGGACGGTCGAACACTGAAGCTTTCTTT	CASSPDRGRSNTEAFF
-	-	TRBJ2-7	TRBV5-4	TGTGCCAGCAGCTTGAAAGGGGCTGCCGAGCAGTACTTC	CASSLKGAAEQYF